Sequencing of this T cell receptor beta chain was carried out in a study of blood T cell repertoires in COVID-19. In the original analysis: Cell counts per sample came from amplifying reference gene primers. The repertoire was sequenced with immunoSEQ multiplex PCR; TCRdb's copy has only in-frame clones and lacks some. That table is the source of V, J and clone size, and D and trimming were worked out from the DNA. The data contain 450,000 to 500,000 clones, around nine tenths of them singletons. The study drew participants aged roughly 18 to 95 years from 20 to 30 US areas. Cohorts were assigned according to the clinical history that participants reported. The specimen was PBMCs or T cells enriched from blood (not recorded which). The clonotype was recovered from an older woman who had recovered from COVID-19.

CDR3 amino acids: CASSFMAGVGNTIYF. CDR3 in DNA: TGTGCCAGCAGCTTTATGGCGGGGGTTGGAAACACCATATATTTT. The genes are TRBV7-2 and TRBJ1-3, with D tentatively TRBD1 (5 bases). The CDR3 spans 15 residues. Trimming stripped 3 bases from V and 3 bases from J, with 12 bases between. Germline lookup yields CDR1 SGHTA and CDR2 FQGNSA.